The 24 T cell receptor beta chains below all came from one sample that was sequenced in a study of PD-1 blockade in classical Hodgkin lymphoma. Clones were sequenced by immunoSEQ multiplex PCR, and TCRdb holds only the in-frame ones, with some missing. The data contain approximately 11,000 clones, around 82% of them seen just once; the ten biggest clones take up approximately 40%. Each and every patient relapsed after autologous stem cell transplantation, and patients got differing brentuximab vedotin exposure. Magnetic negative selection isolated CD8+ T cells from thawed PBMCs. Sample: CD8+ T cells from blood, taken at baseline. The receptor source for this set is a human donor with classical Hodgkin lymphoma.

The chain employs TRBV19 and TRBJ2-4; D uncertain. V was clipped by 1 base and J by 5 bases, with 12 bases between them. Germline CDR1 LNHDA, CDR2 SQIVND (reference sequence). CDR3 length equals 15 residues. CDR3 DNA: TGTGCCAGTAGTATAGTAGGAAGGCTGGAAAACATTCAGTACTTC. Translation: CASSIVGRLENIQYF.

With regard to this clone: A junction end diverges from the germline sequence, so it may reflect a read error. The V call is TRBV6-4, the J call TRBJ2-6; 8 nucleotides match TRBD1. The germline V gene encodes CDR1 MRHNA and CDR2 SNTAGT. The CDR3 totals 17 residues. CDR3 DNA: TGTGCCAGCAGTTCGGACAGGGTAATCTCTCGGGCCAACGTCCTGACTTTC. This translates into CASSSDRVISRANVLTF.

This chain uses TRBV25-1 with TRBJ1-4; tentatively, D is TRBD1 (5 bases). CDR1 is MGHDK, CDR2 SYGVNS, per germline. This CDR3 spans 13 amino acids. V lost 1 base, J lost 7 bases, and 7 bases lay in between. The CDR3 DNA sequence: TGTGCCAGCAGTGAATGGGGGTTTGAAAAACTGTTTTTT. This gives the protein CASSEWGFEKLFF.

This clone showed up just a few times. This rearrangement joins TRBV6-1 to TRBJ1-5; D not certain. This CDR3 is built from 14 residues. Germline CDR1 reads MNHNS; CDR2 reads SASEGT. Trimming shortened V by 4 bases and J by 0 bases, and 7 bases separated the two germline ends. The CDR3 here is CASSAPYSNQPQHF. The CDR3 bases are TGTGCCAGCAGTGCTCCCTATAGCAATCAGCCCCAGCATTTT.

The chain recombines TRBV6-5 with TRBJ2-3, with D hard to call. The germline V gene encodes CDR1 MNHEY and CDR2 SVGAGI. The CDR3 loop spans 14 amino acids. V gave up 4 bases and J gave up 2 bases, with 10 bases separating them. CDR3 residues: CASSSTGPTDTQYF. The CDR3 coding sequence is TGTGCCAGCAGTTCGACGGGCCCCACAGATACGCAGTATTTT.

The chain has TRBV6-5 and TRBJ1-5; D is uncertain. The CDR3 contains 15 residues. Deletions cut 2 bases from V and 0 bases from J, with 8 bases between. Germline V gene sequence: CDR1 MNHEY, CDR2 SVGAGI. CDR3 in amino acids: CASSYRLDSNQPQHF. CDR3 bases: TGTGCCAGCAGTTACAGGTTAGATAGCAATCAGCCCCAGCATTTT.

This chain uses TRBV27 with TRBJ2-5, with 10 bases lining up with TRBD2. Germline V gene data show CDR1 as MNHEY and CDR2 as SMNVEV (reference sequence). The CDR3 covers 13 residues. V was clipped by 7 bases and J by 12 bases; unmatched bases: 11. The CDR3 coding sequence is TGTGCCAGCAAACCAGGACTAGCGGCAACCGAGTACTTC. Its protein product is CASKPGLAATEYF.

This sequence joins TRBV30 and TRBJ2-1, with TRBD2 matching over 8 bases. Germline trimming cut 2 bases from V and 7 bases from J; bases unmatched to any gene: 7. The germline gives CDR1 GTSNPN, CDR2 SVGIG (reference sequence). The CDR3 is 14 amino acids. CDR3 DNA: TGTGCCTGGAGTTTAAGACTAGCGCGGAATGAGCAGTTCTTC. Encoded protein: CAWSLRLARNEQFF.

The chain couples TRBV27 to TRBJ1-1, with TRBD1 identical over 12 bases. The trim removed 6 bases at V and 3 bases at J, leaving 8 bases unmatched. CDR1 is MNHEY and CDR2 is SMNVEV in the germline V gene (reference sequence). The CDR3 runs to 16 residues. CDR3 in amino acids: CASSDGTGGRYTEAFF. The CDR3 region has the DNA TGTGCCAGCAGCGATGGGACAGGGGGCCGGTACACTGAAGCTTTCTTT.

This clone was observed a single time. The J gene is TRBJ2-2, the V gene TRBV21-1; whether TRBD1, the table's D call, matches the DNA was not checked. TRBV21-1 is an annotated pseudogene. This CDR3 has 13 amino acids. This CDR3 reads CASPQHNTGELFF. The CDR3 DNA reads TGTGCCAGCCCACAGCATAACACCGGGGAGCTGTTTTTT.

The gene calls are TRBV7-2 and TRBJ1-3; 8 bases align to TRBD1. Germline V CDR1 and CDR2: SGHTA, FQGNSA. This CDR3 is 15 amino acids long. J lost 0 bases, V lost 6 bases, and 4 bases had no gene match. The CDR3 sequence: CASRLDRGSGNTIYF. In DNA, the CDR3 is TGTGCCAGCAGACTAGACAGGGGCTCTGGAAACACCATATATTTT.

Judged by abundance, this clone is large. The chain links TRBV5-6 to TRBJ1-2; D is ambiguous. The CDR3 has 16 amino acids. Germline CDR1 and CDR2: SGHDT and YYEEEE. Deletions cut 5 bases from V and 2 bases from J, with 19 bases between. The CDR3 nucleotides are TGTGCCAGCAGAAAAAACGGCGGCAGTTACAACTATGGCTACACCTTC. This gives the protein CASRKNGGSYNYGYTF. Combining the CDR3 with reference TRBV5-6 and TRBJ1-2 gives the whole variable domain DAGVTQSPTHLIKTRGQQVTLRCSPKSGHDTVSWYQQALGQGPQFIFQYYEEEERQRGNFPDRFSGHQFPNYSSELNVNALLLGDSALYLCASRKNGGSYNYGYTFGSGTRLTVV.

This clone occurred once. The gene calls are TRBV9 and TRBJ1-2, with a possible D match to TRBD1 (6 bases). Looked up from germline, CDR1 is SGDLS and CDR2 is YYNGEE. V dropped 1 base and J dropped 4 bases, with 14 bases sitting between them. The length of the CDR3 is 15 residues. Here the CDR3 reads CASSVYGGGSYGYTF. As DNA, the CDR3 is TGTGCCAGCAGCGTATACGGAGGGGGAAGCTATGGCTACACCTTC.

The rearrangement links TRBV30 to TRBJ2-7; TRBD2 is a possible D gene (6 bases). The V gene lost 5 bases and the J gene lost 5 bases, with 13 bases spanning the gap. Germline loops: CDR1 GTSNPN, CDR2 SVGIG (reference sequence). This CDR3 contains 12 residues. CDR3 DNA: TGTGCCTGGGGACCAACGGGGGACGAGCAGTACTTC. This sequence encodes CAWGPTGDEQYF. The variable domain in full, with the rest retrieved from reference TRBV30 and TRBJ2-7, is SQTIHQWPATLVQPVGSPLSLECTVEGTSNPNLYWYRQAAGRGLQLLFYSVGIGQISSEVPQNLSASRPQDRQFILSSKKLLLSDSGFYLCAWGPTGDEQYFGPGTRLTVT.

The chain employs TRBV14 and TRBJ2-7; 7 nucleotides match TRBD1. CDR1 is SGHDN, CDR2 FVKESK, per germline. This CDR3 is built from 14 residues. V shed 4 bases and J 2 bases; nucleotides not matched to a gene: 5. The CDR3 reads CASSLRDRPYEQYF. CDR3 DNA: TGTGCCAGCAGCCTTCGGGACAGACCCTACGAGCAGTACTTC.

The chain links TRBV5-1 to TRBJ2-7, with D possibly being TRBD1 or TRBD2 (5 bases each). Per the germline V gene, CDR1 is SGHRS and CDR2 is YFSETQ. The CDR3 sequence is 14 residues long. V lost 4 bases and J lost 2, with 13 bases in between. CDR3 in DNA: TGCGCCAGCAGCCATGAACTGGGGGCCTACGAGCAGTACTTC. This codes for CASSHELGAYEQYF. The whole variable domain, filled in from reference TRBV5-1 and TRBJ2-7, reads KAGVTQTPRYLIKTRGQQVTLSCSPISGHRSVSWYQQTPGQGLQFLFEYFSETQRNKGNFPGRFSGRQFSNSRSEMNVSTLELGDSALYLCASSHELGAYEQYFGPGTRLTVT.

The chain couples TRBV28 to TRBJ1-5, with 10 bases identical to TRBD1. This CDR3 contains 15 residues. J gave up 11 bases and V 8 bases, and 15 bases lay outside the gene matches. Germline CDR1 reads MDHEN; CDR2 reads SYDVKM. The CDR3 DNA reads TGTGCCAGCCGCCTTAGGGACAGGGGTTACGATGCCCAGCATTTT. Its protein product is CASRLRDRGYDAQHF.

The V call is TRBV6-5, the J call TRBJ2-3; D possibly corresponds to TRBD2 (6 bases). The V gene's germline CDR1 is MNHEY and CDR2 SVGAGI. Trimming removed 4 bases from V and 2 bases from J, with 13 bases in between. The CDR3 is made up of 15 amino acids. This CDR3 reads CASSSAGGITDTQYF. The CDR3 DNA is TGTGCCAGCAGTTCTGCTGGCGGGATCACAGATACGCAGTATTTT.

The rearrangement links TRBV6-5 to TRBJ2-3; D is unclear. In germline, CDR1 is MNHEY, CDR2 SVGAGI. There are 16 residues in the CDR3. Trimming took 0 bases from V and 0 from J, leaving 10 bases between them. CDR3 nucleotides: TGTGCCAGCAGTTACTCGAGTGTGCCTAGCACAGATACGCAGTATTTT. It translates to CASSYSSVPSTDTQYF.

The V gene is TRBV6-5, the J gene TRBJ1-2; D call uncertain. The germline V and J ends were trimmed by 0 bases and 2 bases, with 4 bases remaining between them. This CDR3 has 13 residues. Germline assignment: CDR1 MNHEY and CDR2 SVGAGI. The DNA of the CDR3 is TGTGCCAGCAGTTACTCCCCAAACTATGGCTACACCTTC. Its protein is CASSYSPNYGYTF.

V is TRBV30 and J is TRBJ2-5; maybe TRBD2 (6 bases). V gave up 3 bases and J gave up 2 bases, with 13 bases separating them. Germline CDR1 is GTSNPN and CDR2 is SVGIG (reference sequence). CDR3 length: 14 residues. CDR3 DNA sequence: TGTGCCTGGAGACTACTTGGGGGGCAAGAGACCCAGTACTTC. This translates into CAWRLLGGQETQYF.

This clone occurred a few times. The chain couples TRBV21-1 to TRBJ1-5. TRBV21-1 is given as a pseudogene. The CDR3 contains 15 residues. The CDR3 DNA reads TGTGCCAGCAGCAAAGAGTACAAGCGGCTCAAGCCCCAGCATTTT. It is translated as CASSKEYKRLKPQHF.

The rearrangement links TRBV4-1 to TRBJ2-1; 7 bases agree with TRBD2. The CDR3 covers 15 residues. Germline V CDR1 and CDR2: MGHRA, YSYEKL. Germline trimming cut 1 base from V and 0 bases from J; bases unmatched to any gene: 0. CDR3 region: CASSQVAGSYNEQFF. CDR3 DNA sequence: TGCGCCAGCAGCCAAGTAGCGGGCTCCTACAATGAGCAGTTCTTC.

CDR3 DNA: TGTGCCAGCTCATTAGGGTATGAGGGGAACACTGAAGCTTTCTTT. Translation: CASSLGYEGNTEAFF. The rearrangement links TRBV18 to TRBJ1-1, with D unclear. V gave up 5 bases and J gave up 1 base, with 14 bases separating them. Germline V gives CDR1 KGHSH, CDR2 LQKENI. The CDR3 is 15 amino acids.